This TCR beta chain was observed in a study of multiple sclerosis patients with progressive multifocal leukoencephalopathy. Findings and limits, study-wide: TRBV and TRBJ usage showed no common pattern when PML developed. Less diverse TRB repertoires were suggested in most PML patients.

With regard to this clone: What it binds is unknown.

Trimming pared 4 bases from V and 6 bases from J, leaving 8 bases between. The CDR3 runs to 11 residues. Germline-derived CDR1 and CDR2 are SGHDT and YYEEEE. Sequencing was at survey level. TCRdb keeps only in-frame clones here, not all; method: immunoSEQ multiplex PCR. The sample gives about 28,000 clones, 90% of which show up once; roughly 1.3% is in the top ten. Regarding time point: roughly 13 months of natalizumab therapy. The control group, sampled over time, had multiple sclerosis, received natalizumab and did not develop PML. The V gene is TRBV5-6, the J gene TRBJ2-7; D unclear. This clonotype originated in a human donor with multiple sclerosis. The sample consisted of PBMCs, taken from a patient treated with natalizumab. In nucleotides, the CDR3 is TGTGCCAGCAGCGCCTTAGGCGAGCAGTACTTC. This gives the protein CASSALGEQYF. The whole variable domain, remainder taken from reference TRBV5-6 and TRBJ2-7, is DAGVTQSPTHLIKTRGQQVTLRCSPKSGHDTVSWYQQALGQGPQFIFQYYEEEERQRGNFPDRFSGHQFPNYSSELNVNALLLGDSALYLCASSALGEQYFGPGTRLTVT.